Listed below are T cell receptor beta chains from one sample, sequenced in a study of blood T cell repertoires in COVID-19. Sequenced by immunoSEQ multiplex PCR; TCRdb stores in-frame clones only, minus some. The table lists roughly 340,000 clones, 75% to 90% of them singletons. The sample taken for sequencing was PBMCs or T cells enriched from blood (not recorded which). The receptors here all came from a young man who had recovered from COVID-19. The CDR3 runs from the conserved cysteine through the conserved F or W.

CASSPPPGASGGYNEQFF	TRBV4-1	TRBJ2-1
CASSLGQGGNYGYTF	TRBV6-4	TRBJ1-2
CATSDPRGGYTF	TRBV24-1	TRBJ1-2
CASSSRDRLYEQYF	TRBV6-2/TRBV6-3	TRBJ2-7
CAWSVFPDKNTEAFF	TRBV30	TRBJ1-1
CASSIPRGGTEAFF	TRBV19	TRBJ1-1
CASSSTLPSYEQYF	TRBV27	TRBJ2-7
CSVATGEMGTQYF	TRBV29-1	TRBJ2-5
CASSDAGTGGYEQYF	TRBV5-4	TRBJ2-7
CATSAVVAGPNEQFF	TRBV24-1	TRBJ2-1
CASSLVWRANTEAFF	TRBV11-3	TRBJ1-1
CASGGSNTEAFF	TRBV9	TRBJ1-1
CASSPPGQGSPLHF	TRBV7-9	TRBJ1-6
CATSSDAGTYEQYF	TRBV15	TRBJ2-7
CAWKLGPGLMGKLFF	TRBV30	TRBJ1-4
CASSHGTSGSTDTQYF	TRBV4-1	TRBJ2-3